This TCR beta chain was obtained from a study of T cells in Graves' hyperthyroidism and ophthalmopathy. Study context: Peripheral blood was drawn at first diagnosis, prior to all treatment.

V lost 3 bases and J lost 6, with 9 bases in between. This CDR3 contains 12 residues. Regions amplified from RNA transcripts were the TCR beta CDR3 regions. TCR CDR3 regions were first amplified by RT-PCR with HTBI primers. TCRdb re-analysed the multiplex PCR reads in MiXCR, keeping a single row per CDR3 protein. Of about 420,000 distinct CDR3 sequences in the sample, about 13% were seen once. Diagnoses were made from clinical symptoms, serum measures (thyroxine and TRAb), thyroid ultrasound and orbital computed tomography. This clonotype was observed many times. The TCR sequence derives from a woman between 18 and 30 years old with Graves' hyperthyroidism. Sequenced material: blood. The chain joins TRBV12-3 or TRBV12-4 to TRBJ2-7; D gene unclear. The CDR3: CASSLLASEQYF. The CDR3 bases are TGTGCCAGCAGTTTGTTGGCTTCCGAGCAGTACTTC.